The rows below give T cell receptor beta chains drawn from one sample of a study of T cells after yellow fever vaccination. A single record per CDR3 protein comes from TCRdb applying MiXCR to the 5' RACE reads. The sample has tens of thousands of distinct CDR3 sequences, less than 8.5% seen once; the top ten hold 30% to 45%. The specimen comprised CD8+ T cells sorted from PBMCs, sampled 15 days after the yellow fever booster vaccination. The receptors derive from a young man who received the YFV17D yellow fever vaccine. The CDR3 runs from the conserved cysteine through the conserved F or W. D genes are given only for firm matches. Some rows mark clone size as missing; the rest say once, few, many or name a class of expanded clone.

j_call v_call clone_size d_call cdr3_length cdr3_aa cdr3_nt
TRBJ2-1 TRBV6-5 many NA 18 CASSYGAYRDSSYNEQFF TGTGCCAGCAGTTACGGAGCGTACAGGGATAGCTCCTACAATGAGCAGTTCTTC
TRBJ2-5 TRBV24-1 many NA 17 CATSDHSPSSLAETQYF TGTGCCACCAGTGACCACTCTCCGAGCAGCCTGGCAGAGACCCAGTACTTC
TRBJ2-1 TRBV11-1 many NA 14 CASSLPQSGREQFF TGTGCCAGCAGCTTACCCCAAAGCGGTCGGGAGCAGTTCTTC
TRBJ2-1 TRBV7-6 NA NA 15 CASSLYSSTLNEQFF TGTGCCAGCAGCTTATATTCTAGCACCCTCAATGAGCAGTTCTTC
TRBJ2-3 TRBV9 many TRBD2 15 CASSSLSGSAGTQYF TGTGCCAGCAGCTCCCTTAGCGGGAGCGCCGGGACGCAGTATTTT
TRBJ2-7 TRBV12-3/TRBV12-4 many TRBD2 15 CASSFGLAVLYEQYF TGTGCCAGCAGCTTCGGACTAGCGGTTCTCTACGAGCAGTACTTC
TRBJ2-7 TRBV5-6 NA TRBD2 13 CASTAGGFYEQYF TGTGCCAGCACCGCGGGGGGGTTCTACGAGCAGTACTTC
TRBJ1-1 TRBV28 many NA 16 CASSPLARGQNTEAFF TGTGCCAGCAGTCCCCTCGCCCGGGGCCAGAACACTGAAGCTTTCTTT
TRBJ2-3 TRBV27 many NA 12 CASRGSADTQYF TGTGCCAGCAGAGGCAGCGCAGATACGCAGTATTTT
TRBJ1-4 TRBV20-1 few NA 12 CSAPDRSEKLFF TGCAGTGCTCCGGACAGAAGTGAAAAACTGTTTTTT
TRBJ2-7 TRBV27 many TRBD2 15 CASRLAGGRPYEQYF TGTGCCAGCAGGCTAGCGGGAGGGCGGCCCTACGAGCAGTACTTC
TRBJ2-5 TRBV27 many NA 15 CASSLRNYPEETQYF TGTGCCAGCAGTTTGAGAAACTACCCAGAAGAGACCCAGTACTTC
TRBJ2-7 TRBV14 many NA 14 CASSQVGSSYEQYF TGTGCCAGCAGCCAAGTAGGGAGCTCCTACGAGCAGTACTTC
TRBJ2-2 TRBV29-1 many NA 14 CSVEPGVNTGELFF TGCAGCGTTGAACCGGGCGTGAACACCGGGGAGCTGTTTTTT
TRBJ2-1 TRBV28 many NA 16 CASSFFSGELYNEQFF TGTGCCAGCAGTTTTTTTTCCGGAGAGCTCTACAATGAGCAGTTCTTC
TRBJ2-3 TRBV6-2/TRBV6-3 few NA 14 CASSFLSAQDTQYF TGTGCCAGCAGTTTCCTATCGGCGCAAGATACGCAGTATTTT
TRBJ1-5 TRBV3-1 many TRBD1 18 CASSQGNRNRGLLQPQHF TGTGCCAGCAGCCAAGGGAATAGGAACAGGGGGCTTCTTCAGCCCCAGCATTTT
TRBJ2-2 TRBV11-2 many TRBD2 15 CASSPFGEGTGELFF TGTGCCAGCAGCCCCTTTGGGGAGGGCACCGGGGAGCTGTTTTTT
TRBJ1-2 TRBV6-5 many NA 14 CASSSPTEPYGYTF TGTGCCAGCAGTTCTCCGACAGAGCCCTATGGCTACACCTTC
TRBJ1-4 TRBV6-5 NA NA 15 CASSYAGETNEKLFF TGTGCCAGCAGTTACGCAGGGGAGACTAATGAAAAACTGTTTTTT
TRBJ2-7 TRBV7-7 many TRBD2 14 CAVSRLAGEYEQYF TGTGCCGTATCCCGACTAGCGGGAGAGTATGAGCAGTACTTC
TRBJ2-1 TRBV6-2/TRBV6-3 many NA 17 CASTQLSTLLGYNEQFF TGTGCCAGCACCCAACTTTCTACATTATTAGGTTACAATGAGCAGTTCTTC
TRBJ1-1 TRBV28 many NA 13 CASGGGQNTEAFF TGTGCCAGCGGGGGGGGACAGAACACTGAAGCTTTCTTT
TRBJ2-5 TRBV5-4 NA TRBD2 16 CASSPAVAGGPETQYF TGTGCCAGCAGCCCGGCGGTAGCGGGAGGGCCGGAGACCCAGTACTTC
TRBJ2-7 TRBV4-3 many NA 16 CASSQLIAPQFNEQYF TGCGCCAGCAGCCAACTCATTGCCCCCCAATTCAACGAGCAGTACTTC
TRBJ2-7 TRBV29-1 many NA 13 CSVLSTDFYEQYF TGCAGCGTCCTATCAACCGACTTCTACGAGCAGTACTTC